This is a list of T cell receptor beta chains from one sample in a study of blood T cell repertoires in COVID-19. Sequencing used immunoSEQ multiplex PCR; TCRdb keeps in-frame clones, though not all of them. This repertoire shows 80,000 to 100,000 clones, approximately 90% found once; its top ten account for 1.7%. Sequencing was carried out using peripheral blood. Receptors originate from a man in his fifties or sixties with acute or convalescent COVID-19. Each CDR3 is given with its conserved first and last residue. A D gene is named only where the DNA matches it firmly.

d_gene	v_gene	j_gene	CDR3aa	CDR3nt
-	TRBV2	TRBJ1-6	CASSAQWNSPLHF	TGTGCCAGCAGTGCCCAGTGGAATTCACCCCTCCACTTT
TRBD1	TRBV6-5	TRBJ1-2	CASRVQGAKGGYTF	TGTGCCAGCAGAGTACAGGGGGCGAAGGGTGGCTACACCTTC
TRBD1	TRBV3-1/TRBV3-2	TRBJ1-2	CASSQRDRVGYGYTF	TGTGCCAGCAGCCAACGGGACAGGGTGGGCTATGGCTACACCTTC
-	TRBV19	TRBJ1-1	CASTARGGWYTEAFF	TGTGCCAGTACCGCACGGGGGGGCTGGTATACTGAAGCTTTCTTT
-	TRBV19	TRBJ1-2	CASSRSGGYTF	TGTGCCAGTAGTAGGTCGGGTGGCTACACCTTC
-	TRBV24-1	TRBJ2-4	CATRSYRVRAKNIQYF	TGTGCCACCCGAAGTTACAGGGTGAGGGCCAAAAACATTCAGTACTTC
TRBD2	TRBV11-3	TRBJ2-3	CASSLGGSYTDTQYF	TGTGCCAGCAGCCTGGGGGGGTCCTACACAGATACGCAGTATTTT
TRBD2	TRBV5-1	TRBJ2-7	CASSPRTGRDYEQYF	TGCGCCAGCAGCCCTAGGACGGGGAGGGACTACGAGCAGTACTTC
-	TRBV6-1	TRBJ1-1	CASSELRQDTEAFF	TGTGCCAGCAGTGAACTGAGACAGGACACTGAAGCTTTCTTT
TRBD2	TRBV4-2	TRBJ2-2	CASSQVQRGNTGELFF	TGTGCCAGCAGCCAAGTCCAGCGGGGTAACACCGGGGAGCTGTTTTTT
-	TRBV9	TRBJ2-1	CASSVEGGRSYNEQFF	TGTGCCAGCAGCGTAGAGGGCGGGCGATCCTACAATGAGCAGTTCTTC
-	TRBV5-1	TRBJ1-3	CASSPRTAEGNTIYF	TGCGCCAGCAGCCCCCGGACAGCGGAAGGAAACACCATATATTTT